The text below deals with one TCR beta chain. The antigen is unknown. The sample belongs to a study of PD-L1 blockade in urothelial cancer. Study-wide context: Patients' atezolizumab regimen, 1,200 mg intravenously every 3 weeks, began in the mid-2010s. Bladder-origin urothelial cancer in males described about 85% of the 29 patients. Reported median T cell count for blood samples was 140,000 to 150,000. Points from the study as a whole: Tumor-linked clones in blood grew more by 3 weeks in durable-benefit patients.

The CDR3 length is 15 residues. V shed 7 bases and J 2 bases; nucleotides not matched to a gene: 7. Germline lookup yields CDR1 SEHNR and CDR2 FQNEAQ (reference sequence). Sequencing was performed with immunoSEQ multiplex PCR; in TCRdb, only in-frame clones are kept and a portion is missing. The sample holds about 43,000 clones; 85% to 90% are singletons and the top ten take less than 15%. The source of this sequence is a woman aged 55-69 years with urothelial cancer. The V gene is TRBV7-9, the J gene TRBJ2-7, with 11 bases matching TRBD2. The source was PBMCs, collected around atezolizumab (anti-PD-L1) treatment. CDR3 DNA sequence: TGTGCCAGCACCCCTGGACTAGCGGGCCCCTACGAGCAGTACTTC. This translates into CASTPGLAGPYEQYF.